A selection of T cell receptor beta chains follows, all from one sample in a study of T cell repertoires in cytomegalovirus infection. The antigens of these receptors remain unknown. TCRdb called the reads again in MiXCR, with one record for every CDR3 protein. The sample holds some 900,000 distinct CDR3 sequences; about 33% are singletons and the top ten take around 12%. Sequenced material: cultured CD8+ T cells from PBMCs, taken from culture after CMV antigen stimulation. Receptor source: a human donor in good health (CMV status not recorded). Some clones in this sample may be carry-over from other donors' samples. Each CDR3 is given with its conserved first and last residue. D genes are given only for firm matches. For some rows the clone size is stated as once, few or many, or as a class when expanded; others skip it.

CDR3 protein: CASSYLWRGGRDTQYF
CDR3 DNA: TGTGCCAGCAGCTATTTGTGGCGGGGGGGCCGGGATACGCAGTATTTT
D gene: TRBD2
clone size: -
J gene: TRBJ2-3
V gene: TRBV3-1

CDR3 protein: CASSYDQGLNTEAFF
CDR3 DNA: TGTGCCAGCAGCTATGACCAGGGATTGAACACTGAAGCTTTCTTT
D gene: -
clone size: few
J gene: TRBJ1-1
V gene: TRBV7-1

CDR3 protein: CASRPQGRNEQFF
CDR3 DNA: TGCGCCAGCAGACCCCAGGGGAGGAATGAGCAGTTCTTC
D gene: -
clone size: once
J gene: TRBJ2-1
V gene: TRBV23-1

CDR3 protein: CASSVAFLKRETQYF
CDR3 DNA: TGTGCCAGCAGTGTGGCTTTTCTCAAGCGGGAGACCCAGTACTTC
D gene: -
clone size: -
J gene: TRBJ2-5
V gene: TRBV6-1

CDR3 protein: CASSLLGGIVSTDTQYF
CDR3 DNA: TGTGCCAGCAGTTTACTCGGGGGTATCGTAAGCACAGATACGCAGTATTTT
D gene: -
clone size: few
J gene: TRBJ2-3
V gene: TRBV12-3/TRBV12-4

CDR3 protein: CASSPLGQGGTEAFF
CDR3 DNA: TGTGCCAGCAGCCCCCTTGGGCAGGGGGGCACTGAAGCTTTCTTT
D gene: TRBD1
clone size: -
J gene: TRBJ1-1
V gene: TRBV5-4

CDR3 protein: CASSYSHGAGGAAGEQYF
CDR3 DNA: TGTGCCAGCAGTTACTCCCACGGAGCCGGGGGGGCCGCAGGCGAGCAGTACTTC
D gene: TRBD2
clone size: once
J gene: TRBJ2-7
V gene: TRBV6-2/TRBV6-3

CDR3 protein: CASSEVGMGRLRETQYF
CDR3 DNA: TGTGCCAGCAGTGAAGTCGGTATGGGCCGACTAAGGGAGACCCAGTACTTC
D gene: -
clone size: few
J gene: TRBJ2-5
V gene: TRBV2

CDR3 protein: CASSPPDRDYNSPLHF
CDR3 DNA: TGTGCCAGCTCACCACCGGACAGGGACTATAATTCACCCCTCCACTTT
D gene: TRBD1
clone size: -
J gene: TRBJ1-6
V gene: TRBV18

CDR3 protein: CASSQVAGGTHEQFF
CDR3 DNA: TGCGCCAGCAGCCAAGTGGCAGGGGGTACCCATGAGCAGTTCTTC
D gene: TRBD1
clone size: -
J gene: TRBJ2-1
V gene: TRBV4-1

CDR3 protein: CASSVDDINQPQHF
CDR3 DNA: TGTGCCAGCAGCGTAGATGACATAAATCAGCCCCAGCATTTT
D gene: -
clone size: once
J gene: TRBJ1-5
V gene: TRBV9

CDR3 protein: CASSYFAASPEGELFF
CDR3 DNA: TGTGCCAGCAGTTACTTCGCCGCATCTCCCGAAGGGGAGCTGTTTTTT
D gene: -
clone size: -
J gene: TRBJ2-2
V gene: TRBV6-2/TRBV6-3

CDR3 protein: CASSEVGAGPQETQYF
CDR3 DNA: TGTGCCAGCAGTGAAGTCGGGGCAGGGCCTCAAGAGACCCAGTACTTC
D gene: -
clone size: -
J gene: TRBJ2-5
V gene: TRBV28

CDR3 protein: CASSLSIRAGNQPQHF
CDR3 DNA: TGTGCCAGCAGTTTATCTATCAGGGCGGGCAATCAGCCCCAGCATTTT
D gene: -
clone size: -
J gene: TRBJ1-5
V gene: TRBV27

CDR3 protein: CAISVTEYSNYGYTF
CDR3 DNA: TGTGCCATCAGTGTGACAGAATACTCCAACTATGGCTACACCTTC
D gene: -
clone size: few
J gene: TRBJ1-2
V gene: TRBV10-3

CDR3 protein: CASSHLMGRAADSYGYTF
CDR3 DNA: TGTGCCAGCAGTCATCTAATGGGGAGGGCAGCGGATTCCTATGGCTACACCTTC
D gene: -
clone size: many
J gene: TRBJ1-2
V gene: TRBV28

CDR3 protein: CASSSEGVDEQYF
CDR3 DNA: TGTGCTAGCAGCTCAGAGGGGGTGGACGAGCAGTACTTC
D gene: -
clone size: -
J gene: TRBJ2-7
V gene: TRBV7-6

CDR3 protein: CASGARDAGIQNEQFF
CDR3 DNA: TGTGCTAGTGGTGCTCGGGACGCCGGCATCCAAAATGAGCAGTTCTTC
D gene: -
clone size: -
J gene: TRBJ2-1
V gene: TRBV12-5

CDR3 protein: CATSGKGNEQYF
CDR3 DNA: TGTGCCACCAGCGGAAAGGGGAACGAGCAGTACTTC
D gene: -
clone size: -
J gene: TRBJ2-7
V gene: TRBV15

CDR3 protein: CASSLTGTVTYEQYF
CDR3 DNA: TGTGCCAGCAGTTTGACCGGGACAGTAACCTACGAGCAGTACTTC
D gene: TRBD1
clone size: -
J gene: TRBJ2-7
V gene: TRBV12-3/TRBV12-4

CDR3 protein: CASSKARESFSKDYGYTF
CDR3 DNA: TGTGCCAGCAGCAAAGCGCGGGAGTCATTCTCAAAGGACTATGGCTACACCTTC
D gene: -
clone size: few
J gene: TRBJ1-2
V gene: TRBV7-9

CDR3 protein: CASSYLRGTTEAFF
CDR3 DNA: TGTGCCAGCAGTTACCTTCGAGGGACCACTGAAGCTTTCTTT
D gene: -
clone size: -
J gene: TRBJ1-1
V gene: TRBV6-2/TRBV6-3

CDR3 protein: CASSVAGLLGSYNEQFF
CDR3 DNA: TGTGCCAGCAGCGTAGCAGGGCTCCTCGGATCCTACAATGAGCAGTTCTTC
D gene: -
clone size: -
J gene: TRBJ2-1
V gene: TRBV9

CDR3 protein: CATRDSYSPLHF
CDR3 DNA: TGTGCCACCCGGGACAGTTACTCACCCCTCCACTTT
D gene: TRBD1
clone size: -
J gene: TRBJ1-6
V gene: TRBV19

CDR3 protein: CASTNRGYEQYF
CDR3 DNA: TGTGCCAGCACCAACCGGGGCTACGAGCAGTACTTC
D gene: -
clone size: -
J gene: TRBJ2-7
V gene: TRBV2

CDR3 protein: CASSERHYGYTF
CDR3 DNA: TGTGCCAGCAGTGAACGACACTATGGCTACACCTTC
D gene: -
clone size: -
J gene: TRBJ1-2
V gene: TRBV6-1

CDR3 protein: CATKGIYSNQPQHF
CDR3 DNA: TGTGCCACCAAGGGAATTTATAGCAATCAGCCCCAGCATTTT
D gene: -
clone size: few
J gene: TRBJ1-5
V gene: TRBV19

CDR3 protein: CASSLDLRVRNQPQHF
CDR3 DNA: TGTGCCAGCAGCTTAGACCTTAGGGTTCGCAATCAGCCCCAGCATTTT
D gene: -
clone size: many
J gene: TRBJ1-5
V gene: TRBV7-2

CDR3 protein: CASSLALQNTEAFF
CDR3 DNA: TGTGCCAGCAGCTTAGCGCTACAGAACACTGAAGCTTTCTTT
D gene: -
clone size: few
J gene: TRBJ1-1
V gene: TRBV7-8

CDR3 protein: CSARGLGDNEQFF
CDR3 DNA: TGCAGTGCTAGGGGGCTTGGGGACAATGAGCAGTTCTTC
D gene: -
clone size: -
J gene: TRBJ2-1
V gene: TRBV20-1

CDR3 protein: CSVEGAGTEKRGYTF
CDR3 DNA: TGCAGCGTTGAAGGGGCCGGGACAGAAAAGAGAGGCTACACCTTC
D gene: TRBD1
clone size: -
J gene: TRBJ1-2
V gene: TRBV29-1

CDR3 protein: CASRRRGRTEAFF
CDR3 DNA: TGTGCCAGCAGACGCAGGGGGCGGACTGAAGCTTTCTTT
D gene: TRBD1
clone size: few
J gene: TRBJ1-1
V gene: TRBV28

CDR3 protein: CVSSEALGGANTGELFF
CDR3 DNA: TGTGTCAGCAGTGAAGCGCTTGGCGGGGCGAACACCGGGGAGCTGTTTTTT
D gene: -
clone size: -
J gene: TRBJ2-2
V gene: TRBV2

CDR3 protein: CASSPDVVGEKLFF
CDR3 DNA: TGTGCCAGCAGCCCTGATGTGGTTGGTGAAAAACTGTTTTTT
D gene: -
clone size: -
J gene: TRBJ1-4
V gene: TRBV27

CDR3 protein: CSARDHAALYEQFF
CDR3 DNA: TGCAGTGCTAGAGATCACGCCGCCTTATATGAGCAGTTCTTC
D gene: -
clone size: -
J gene: TRBJ2-1
V gene: TRBV20-1

CDR3 protein: CASSLLFWLAGGPGTGELFF
CDR3 DNA: TGTGCTAGCAGCTTGCTGTTTTGGCTAGCGGGGGGTCCGGGCACCGGGGAGCTGTTTTTT
D gene: TRBD2
clone size: -
J gene: TRBJ2-2
V gene: TRBV7-7

CDR3 protein: CSVTGTGLAYGYTF
CDR3 DNA: TGCAGCGTAACCGGGACAGGGTTGGCTTATGGCTACACCTTC
D gene: TRBD1
clone size: few
J gene: TRBJ1-2
V gene: TRBV29-1

CDR3 protein: CASSYPPGLAEETQYF
CDR3 DNA: TGTGCCAGCAGTTACCCGCCGGGACTAGCAGAAGAGACCCAGTACTTC
D gene: TRBD2
clone size: -
J gene: TRBJ2-5
V gene: TRBV6-6

CDR3 protein: CAISDNPMSSNQPQHF
CDR3 DNA: TGTGCCATCAGTGACAACCCCATGAGCAGCAATCAGCCCCAGCATTTT
D gene: -
clone size: -
J gene: TRBJ1-5
V gene: TRBV10-3

CDR3 protein: CASSSLGIASGTDTQYF
CDR3 DNA: TGTGCCAGCAGCTCGCTGGGGATAGCTAGCGGCACAGATACGCAGTATTTT
D gene: -
clone size: few
J gene: TRBJ2-3
V gene: TRBV7-2

CDR3 protein: CSARELALQETQYF
CDR3 DNA: TGCAGTGCTAGAGAGCTAGCACTCCAAGAGACCCAGTACTTC
D gene: -
clone size: -
J gene: TRBJ2-5
V gene: TRBV20-1

CDR3 protein: CASWNWGDTGELFF
CDR3 DNA: TGTGCCAGTTGGAATTGGGGGGACACCGGGGAGCTGTTTTTT
D gene: -
clone size: -
J gene: TRBJ2-2
V gene: TRBV19

CDR3 protein: CATSRDRGYEQYF
CDR3 DNA: TGTGCCACCAGCAGAGATAGAGGGTACGAGCAGTACTTC
D gene: -
clone size: few
J gene: TRBJ2-7
V gene: TRBV15

CDR3 protein: CASSQVLIFQPQHF
CDR3 DNA: TGCGCCAGCAGCCAAGTTCTGATCTTCCAGCCCCAGCATTTT
D gene: -
clone size: many
J gene: TRBJ1-5
V gene: TRBV4-1

CDR3 protein: CASSPSGRGAWDMQYF
CDR3 DNA: TGTGCCAGCAGCCCAAGTGGAAGGGGGGCCTGGGATATGCAGTATTTT
D gene: -
clone size: -
J gene: TRBJ2-3
V gene: TRBV7-9

CDR3 protein: CASSQKEGPGTSTDTQYF
CDR3 DNA: TGTGCCAGCAGCCAGAAGGAAGGACCAGGAACTAGCACAGATACGCAGTATTTT
D gene: -
clone size: -
J gene: TRBJ2-3
V gene: TRBV7-6

CDR3 protein: CSARVDRGFYGYTF
CDR3 DNA: TGCAGTGCTAGAGTGGACAGGGGGTTCTATGGCTACACCTTC
D gene: TRBD1
clone size: -
J gene: TRBJ1-2
V gene: TRBV20-1

CDR3 protein: CASRGWALAGPQVRNEQFF
CDR3 DNA: TGTGCCAGCAGGGGTTGGGCACTAGCGGGGCCCCAGGTCCGCAATGAGCAGTTCTTC
D gene: TRBD2
clone size: -
J gene: TRBJ2-1
V gene: TRBV6-1

CDR3 protein: CASSTWTGDTEAFF
CDR3 DNA: TGTGCCAGCAGTACCTGGACTGGGGACACTGAAGCTTTCTTT
D gene: -
clone size: -
J gene: TRBJ1-1
V gene: TRBV27

CDR3 protein: CASSQEIRAEGYTF
CDR3 DNA: TGTGCCAGCAGCCAAGAGATTCGGGCTGAAGGCTACACCTTC
D gene: -
clone size: few
J gene: TRBJ1-2
V gene: TRBV4-2

CDR3 protein: CASKQEGSTDTQYF
CDR3 DNA: TGTGCCAGCAAACAGGAAGGGAGCACAGATACGCAGTATTTT
D gene: -
clone size: few
J gene: TRBJ2-3
V gene: TRBV27

CDR3 protein: CASSISGAFDNEQFF
CDR3 DNA: TGTGCCAGCAGCATAAGCGGGGCGTTTGACAATGAGCAGTTCTTC
D gene: TRBD2
clone size: -
J gene: TRBJ2-1
V gene: TRBV6-2/TRBV6-3

CDR3 protein: CASSLSYQGGLNNEQFF
CDR3 DNA: TGTGCCAGCAGTTTATCCTACCAAGGGGGCCTTAACAATGAGCAGTTCTTC
D gene: TRBD1
clone size: -
J gene: TRBJ2-1
V gene: TRBV12-3/TRBV12-4

CDR3 protein: CSARDARGANKKILQDYEQYF
CDR3 DNA: TGCAGTGCTAGAGACGCCCGGGGGGCTAACAAAAAAATCCTCCAGGACTACGAGCAGTACTTC
D gene: -
clone size: many
J gene: TRBJ2-7
V gene: TRBV20-1

CDR3 protein: CASSRVRQETQYF
CDR3 DNA: TGTGCCAGCAGCAGGGTCCGCCAAGAGACCCAGTACTTC
D gene: -
clone size: -
J gene: TRBJ2-5
V gene: TRBV12-3/TRBV12-4

CDR3 protein: CASSFQGEYNQPQHF
CDR3 DNA: TGTGCCAGCAGCTTTCAGGGGGAGTACAATCAGCCCCAGCATTTT
D gene: TRBD1
clone size: -
J gene: TRBJ1-5
V gene: TRBV7-9